This entry lists 26 T cell receptor beta chains sequenced from one sample in a study of T cell responses to AZD1222 COVID-19 vaccine. Clones were read by immunoSEQ multiplex PCR, and TCRdb kept only the in-frame ones, dropping some. The sample has 130,000 to 150,000 clones; under 95% are singletons. Sample: peripheral blood, taken on day 0 of MenACWY control vaccination. The receptors shown here come from an adult in good health.

The CDR3 here is CASSIISGRVTGELFF. CDR3 sequence (DNA): TGTGCCAGCAGCATAATTAGCGGGAGGGTCACCGGGGAGCTGTTTTTT. The chain recombines TRBV5-6 with TRBJ2-2; 11 bases fit TRBD2. This CDR3 region has 16 residues. The V gene end was trimmed by 4 bases and the J gene end by 4 bases; junction bases not matched to a gene: 6. Per germline, CDR1 SGHDT and CDR2 YYEEEE.

This sequence joins TRBV6-5 and TRBJ1-2; 7 nucleotides align to TRBD1. Trimming took 4 bases from V and 2 from J; bases not matched to a gene: 4. This CDR3 comprises 14 residues. CDR1 is MNHEY, CDR2 SVGAGI, per germline. The CDR3 protein is CASSSGTDNYGYTF. The CDR3 DNA is TGTGCCAGCAGTTCCGGGACAGACAACTATGGCTACACCTTC.

This chain links TRBV5-1 with TRBJ1-2; 12 nucleotides line up with TRBD1. The CDR3 runs 16 residues. V was pared by 4 bases and J by 5 bases, with 9 bases of the junction left unmatched. CDR1 SGHRS and CDR2 YFSETQ come from the germline V gene. The CDR3 spells CASSPGGTGGGYGYTF. CDR3 DNA: TGCGCCAGCAGCCCTGGGGGGACAGGGGGCGGATATGGCTACACCTTC.

V gene TRBV27 combines with J gene TRBJ1-5; TRBD1 matches 8 bases. With V trimmed by 2 bases and J by 3 bases, 6 bases remained unmatched. The CDR3 sequence is 16 residues long. CDR1 and CDR2 (germline): MNHEY, SMNVEV (reference sequence). CDR3 DNA sequence: TGTGCCAGCAGTTTAAGGGCAGGGGGCCCCAATCAGCCCCAGCATTTT. This gives the protein CASSLRAGGPNQPQHF.

The chain recombines TRBV4-1 with TRBJ1-5; 8 nucleotides match TRBD1. After removal of 1 base from V and 6 bases from J, the junction contained 5 bases not matched to a gene. CDR3 length: 15 residues. Germline values: CDR1 MGHRA, CDR2 YSYEKL. The CDR3 DNA sequence: TGCGCCAGCAGCCAAGGAGGGACAGGTATTCAGCCCCAGCATTTT. The encoded protein is CASSQGGTGIQPQHF.

The rearrangement uses TRBV9 and TRBJ2-5, with 7 bases aligning to TRBD1. J was trimmed by 1 base and V by 5 bases; bases with no gene match: 8. The V gene's germline CDR1 is SGDLS and CDR2 YYNGEE. The CDR3 has 15 residues. CDR3 nucleotide sequence: TGTGCCAGCAGTGTGGGGACAGTTCCCCAAGAGACCCAGTACTTC. It specifies CASSVGTVPQETQYF.

The chain is built from TRBV2 and TRBJ1-6; weak D call: TRBD1 (5 bases). The CDR3 extends over 15 amino acids. Germline-derived CDR1 and CDR2 are SNHLY and FYNNEI. V dropped 5 bases and J dropped 11 bases, with 19 bases sitting between them. Here the CDR3 reads CASSLGLEPGTPLHF. The CDR3 coding sequence is TGTGCCAGCAGTCTGGGACTGGAGCCGGGGACACCCCTCCACTTT.

For the CDR3, the DNA is TGTGCCAGCTCAAGAGGCCTCTCTGGAAACACCATATATTTT. The encoded protein is CASSRGLSGNTIYF. The rearrangement joins TRBV18 to TRBJ1-3; D ambiguous. Germline loops: CDR1 KGHSH, CDR2 LQKENI. The CDR3 length is 14 residues. Trimming shortened V by 5 bases and J by 0 bases, and 8 bases separated the two germline ends.

The CDR3: CASSQTGQGSYGYTF. In DNA, the CDR3 is TGTGCCAGCAGTCAGACGGGACAGGGAAGCTATGGCTACACCTTC. The chain uses TRBV28 and TRBJ1-2; 9 bases align to TRBD1. The ends lost 5 bases at V and 4 bases at J; junction bases unmatched: 8. Germline CDR1 is MDHEN and CDR2 is SYDVKM. The CDR3 has 15 residues.

This chain links TRBV19 with TRBJ1-1; TRBD1 agrees at 9 bases. The CDR3 is 16 residues long. Unmatched junction bases numbered 17, after V lost 6 bases and J lost 9 bases. Germline assignment: CDR1 LNHDA and CDR2 SQIVND (reference sequence). CDR3 in DNA: TGTGCCAGTAGCCTCCTCCCGGGACAGGGACGAATTAAAGCTTTCTTT. This encodes CASSLLPGQGRIKAFF.

The chain carries TRBV5-1 and TRBJ2-5; 10 nucleotides agree with TRBD2. Germline CDR1 reads SGHRS; CDR2 reads YFSETQ. CDR3 length equals 17 residues. With 4 bases clipped from V and 1 base from J, the junction kept 10 bases outside the gene matches. The CDR3 protein is CASSLLSSSGGQETQYF. DNA of the CDR3: TGCGCCAGCAGCCTCCTAAGTTCTAGCGGGGGCCAAGAGACCCAGTACTTC.

The sample holds a few counts of this clone. V gene TRBV19 combines with J gene TRBJ1-1; tentatively, D is TRBD1 (5 bases). CDR1 is LNHDA and CDR2 is SQIVND in the germline V gene (reference sequence). V shed 2 bases and J shed 1 base, with 8 bases lying between them. This CDR3 has 14 residues. The CDR3: CASSITGTNTEAFF. For the CDR3, the DNA is TGTGCCAGTAGTATAACAGGTACGAACACTGAAGCTTTCTTT. Complete variable domain (other parts from reference TRBV19 and TRBJ1-1): DGGITQSPKYLFRKEGQNVTLSCEQNLNHDAMYWYRQDPGQGLRLIYYSQIVNDFQKGDIAEGYSVSREKKESFPLTVTSAQKNPTAFYLCASSITGTNTEAFFGQGTRLTVV.

V usage is TRBV28 and J usage is TRBJ1-6; TRBD1 matches 10 bases. The CDR3 extends over 14 amino acids. Per the germline V gene, CDR1 is MDHEN and CDR2 is SYDVKM. The J segment lost 10 bases and the V segment lost 4 bases, leaving 4 bases of the junction unmatched. The CDR3 sequence is CASSSGTGVSPLHF. The CDR3 DNA reads TGTGCCAGCAGTTCCGGGACAGGGGTCTCACCCCTCCACTTT.

The chain uses TRBV7-9 and TRBJ1-4; 7 nucleotides align to TRBD1. V lost 5 bases and J lost 7; bases outside the gene matches: 13. The V gene's germline CDR1 is SEHNR and CDR2 FQNEAQ (reference sequence). The CDR3 is 16 amino acids. CDR3 sequence: CASSVSGDRPSEKLFF. As DNA, the CDR3 is TGTGCCAGCAGCGTTAGTGGGGACAGACCATCTGAAAAACTGTTTTTT.

V gene TRBV9 combines with J gene TRBJ2-1, with 9 bases identical to TRBD2. V shed 0 bases, J shed 4 bases, and the junction held 2 bases outside the gene matches. The CDR3 loop spans 15 amino acids. CDR1 SGDLS and CDR2 YYNGEE come from the germline V gene. The CDR3 DNA is TGTGCCAGCAGCGTAGCTACTAGCGGGTACAATGAGCAGTTCTTC. It specifies CASSVATSGYNEQFF.

This clone was seen more than once but under ten times. V usage is TRBV5-6 and J usage is TRBJ1-1; D not resolved. From germline, CDR1 is SGHDT and CDR2 YYEEEE. V was clipped by 3 bases and J by 5 bases, with 8 bases between them. The CDR3 runs to 12 residues. The CDR3 protein is CASSYARTEAFF. CDR3 nucleotide sequence: TGTGCCAGCAGCTATGCGCGGACTGAAGCTTTCTTT.

This chain links TRBV3-1 (or the pseudogene TRBV3-2) with TRBJ1-3; D may be TRBD1 (5 bases). Trimming left V 3 bases short and J 0 bases short, with 12 bases between. The CDR3 consists of 16 residues. Germline assignment: CDR1 LGHDT and CDR2 YNNKEL (reference sequence). CDR3 sequence: CASSQALGDSGNTIYF. CDR3 DNA: TGTGCCAGCAGCCAGGCCCTGGGGGACTCTGGAAACACCATATATTTT.

The genes are TRBV3-1 (or the pseudogene TRBV3-2) and TRBJ2-7, with a possible D match to TRBD2 (5 bases). The CDR3 consists of 17 residues. The germline V gene encodes CDR1 LGHDT and CDR2 YNNKEL (reference sequence). V shed 0 bases and J shed 5 bases, with 20 bases lying between them. This chain's CDR3 is CASSQEPLGSAVDEQYF. CDR3 bases: TGTGCCAGCAGCCAAGAACCCCTGGGGAGCGCCGTCGACGAGCAGTACTTC.

The V and J genes are TRBV6-5 and TRBJ1-2; no clear D. With 5 bases removed from V and 8 bases from J, the gap between germline ends came to 18 bases. This CDR3 spans 14 amino acids. Germline V gene lookup returns CDR1 MNHEY and CDR2 SVGAGI. The CDR3: CASSTVTPRRGYTF. CDR3 nucleotides: TGTGCCAGCAGTACGGTGACGCCTCGCAGGGGCTACACCTTC.

This sequence joins TRBV7-9 and TRBJ2-2, with D uncertain. This CDR3 is built from 12 residues. Per the germline V gene, CDR1 is SEHNR and CDR2 is FQNEAQ (reference sequence). Deletions cut 5 bases from V and 4 bases from J, with 5 bases between. DNA of the CDR3: TGTGCCAGCAGCCCCCCCACCGGGGAGCTGTTTTTT. Translated: CASSPPTGELFF.

CDR3 DNA sequence: TGTGCCAGCTGCCAGGGGGGCTCCTATAATTCACCCCTCCACTTT. Its translation: CASCQGGSYNSPLHF. V usage is TRBV2 and J usage is TRBJ1-6, with 7 bases aligning to TRBD1. The CDR3 has 15 residues. Germline trimming cut 8 bases from V and 0 bases from J; bases unmatched to any gene: 4. In germline, CDR1 is SNHLY, CDR2 FYNNEI.

This chain connects TRBV7-8 to TRBJ1-6; TRBD1 is a possible D gene (6 bases). Trimming removed 1 base from V and 6 bases from J, with 10 bases in between. The CDR3 sequence is 15 residues long. The germline gives CDR1 SGHVS, CDR2 FQNEAQ. The CDR3 here is CASSLVGRGNSPLHF. The CDR3 DNA reads TGTGCCAGCAGCTTAGTGGGCAGGGGTAATTCACCCCTCCACTTT.

The gene calls are TRBV6-5 and TRBJ1-4, with 7 bases that match TRBD1. With V trimmed by 10 bases and J by 4 bases, 9 bases remained unmatched. CDR3 length: 14 residues. The V gene's germline CDR1 is MNHEY and CDR2 SVGAGI. CDR3 bases: TGTGCCATCAAACGGGGACAGCTTAATGAAAAACTGTTTTTT. Translating it yields CAIKRGQLNEKLFF.

The chain has TRBV12-3 or TRBV12-4 and TRBJ1-1; D gene ambiguous. Deletions cut 3 bases from V and 4 bases from J, with 3 bases between. The CDR3 is 11 amino acids. The CDR3 sequence: CASSFGTEAFF. The CDR3 DNA reads as TGTGCCAGCAGTTTCGGCACTGAAGCTTTCTTT.

The rearrangement links TRBV2 to TRBJ2-1; D possibly corresponds to TRBD1 (6 bases). CDR3 size: 14 residues. In germline, CDR1 is SNHLY, CDR2 FYNNEI. V lost 3 bases and J lost 9, with 15 bases in between. CDR3 sequence (DNA): TGTGCCAGCAGTGATCTAGGGGGTAGTGGTGAGCAGTTCTTC. It codes for CASSDLGGSGEQFF.

In this sample, this clone turned up a few times. The gene calls are TRBV2 and TRBJ2-2; the D gene is possibly TRBD2 (6 bases). V was cut by 5 bases and J by 1 base, with 11 bases left in between. Germline V gene lookup returns CDR1 SNHLY and CDR2 FYNNEI. CDR3 length: 15 residues. The CDR3 loop reads CASSLGGVNTGELFF. The CDR3 DNA sequence: TGTGCCAGCAGTCTCGGAGGGGTGAACACCGGGGAGCTGTTTTTT.